These 12 T cell receptor beta chains share one sample of origin, sequenced in a study of T-cell reconstitution after alpha-beta-depleted transplantation in children. Study-wide points: T-cell numbers and diversity one year post-transplant derived largely from freshly generated T cells.

TCRbeta library construction was performed incorporating unique molecular identifiers. TCRdb reanalysed the PCR reads using MiXCR and keeps one entry per CDR3 protein. The table shows about 300,000 distinct CDR3 sequences, with around 7.1% occurring only once. The antigens for these receptors are not known. The sequencing used peripheral blood, collected 360 days after TCRalphabeta/CD19-depleted stem cell transplant. These receptor sequences come from a female patient aged 2-9 years who had a stem cell transplant for Fanconi anemia, so the T cells may come from the graft donor.

This clonotype was detected a few times. The chain recombines TRBV4-1 with TRBJ2-4; no reliable D call. CDR3 length: 17 amino acids. Trimming took 0 bases from V and 0 from J, leaving 12 bases between them. Germline-derived CDR1 and CDR2 are MGHRA and YSYEKL. CDR3 sequence reads: CASSQDVLLLAKNIQYF. The CDR3, as DNA: TGCGCCAGCAGCCAAGATGTGCTTCTACTAGCCAAAAACATTCAGTACTTC.

Only a few counts were recorded for this clonotype. This sequence joins TRBV7-2 and TRBJ1-1; D gene unclear. The CDR3 is 12 residues long. Trimming took 1 base from V and 8 from J, leaving 8 bases between them. Germline CDR1 SGHTA, CDR2 FQGNSA. The CDR3 is CASSLGLSEAFF. The CDR3 nucleotides are TGTGCCAGCAGCTTAGGGTTGTCCGAAGCTTTCTTT. The complete variable domain, with remaining parts taken from reference TRBV7-2 and TRBJ1-1, reads GAGVSQSPSNKVTEKGKDVELRCDPISGHTALYWYRQSLGQGLEFLIYFQGNSAPDKSGLPSDRFSAERTGGSVSTLTIQRTQQEDSAVYLCASSLGLSEAFFGQGTRLTVV.

Ten or more counts support this clonotype. V and J are TRBV6-5 and TRBJ1-3, with TRBD1 as a possible D gene (6 bases). The V and J ends lost 2 bases and 2 bases respectively, with 10 bases between them. The CDR3 consists of 15 residues. Germline lookup yields CDR1 MNHEY and CDR2 SVGAGI. In DNA form, the CDR3 reads TGTGCCAGCAGTTACGACCACAGGGCTGGAAACACCATATATTTT. Amino acids: CASSYDHRAGNTIYF.

This clonotype was seen many times. The chain combines TRBV12-3 or TRBV12-4 with TRBJ2-1, with a weak D call TRBD2 (5 bases). The CDR3 totals 15 residues. V lost 5 bases to trimming and J lost 10 bases, with 21 bases between them. Written as DNA, the CDR3 is TGTGCCAGCAGTCCGGGAATTATTTCTAGGGAAGAGCAGTTCTTC. Its translation is CASSPGIISREEQFF.

This clonotype was seen many times. The CDR3 sequence: CASSEGWRGELFF. The CDR3 bases are TGTGCCAGCAGCGAGGGATGGCGCGGGGAGCTGTTTTTT. The chain is built from TRBV9 and TRBJ2-2; D unresolved. V was shortened by 3 bases and J by 7 bases, with 10 bases between the two germline ends. The CDR3 contains 13 residues. Germline V gene lookup returns CDR1 SGDLS and CDR2 YYNGEE.

This clonotype has ten or more counts. The chain joins TRBV6-2 or TRBV6-3 to TRBJ2-7; tentatively, D is TRBD1 or TRBD2 (5 bases each). Deletions cut 4 bases from V and 4 bases from J, with 20 bases between. CDR3 length: 16 amino acids. Germline assignment: CDR1 MNHEY and CDR2 SVGEGT. Here the CDR3 DNA reads TGTGCCAGCAGTTCCCCCCCGGGGCGAAGGAGTTACGAGCAGTACGTC. Encoded protein: CASSSPPGRRSYEQYV.

This clonotype was detected a few times. The chain combines TRBV27 with TRBJ1-5, with D hard to call. Trimming cost V 7 bases and J 5 bases, with 27 bases left between them. CDR3 length: 18 amino acids. Germline V gene lookup returns CDR1 MNHEY and CDR2 SMNVEV (reference sequence). CDR3 amino acids: CASIPRPPSFPGDQPQHF. In DNA form, the CDR3 reads TGTGCCAGCATCCCTCGGCCGCCTAGCTTTCCTGGTGATCAGCCCCAGCATTTT.

This chain joins TRBV28 and TRBJ2-3; D may be TRBD1 or TRBD2 (7 bases each). The CDR3 contains 15 residues. CDR1 MDHEN and CDR2 SYDVKM come from the germline V gene. The germline V and J ends were trimmed by 7 bases and 3 bases, with 17 bases remaining between them. CDR3 nucleotides: TGTGCCAGCAAATGGGAGGGGGCTGGGACAGATACGCAGTATTTT. Translation: CASKWEGAGTDTQYF.

The chain links TRBV4-3 to TRBJ2-1; 14 bases are shared with TRBD2. The CDR3 sequence is 18 residues long. V dropped 3 bases and J dropped 9; count of bases not matched to a gene: 13. Germline CDR1 is LGHNA and CDR2 is YSLEER. The CDR3 loop is CASSQPARGTSGGAEQFF. In nucleotides, the CDR3 is TGCGCCAGCAGCCAGCCCGCCCGCGGGACTAGCGGGGGTGCTGAGCAGTTCTTC.

This clonotype has a count of ten or more. The chain is built from TRBV12-3 or TRBV12-4 and TRBJ2-3, with TRBD1 as a possible D gene (5 bases). V shed 3 bases and J shed 2 bases, with 15 bases lying between them. The CDR3 runs to 16 residues. CDR3 sequence: CASSLGQLPFTDTQYF. The CDR3 nucleotides are TGTGCCAGCAGTTTGGGGCAGCTTCCCTTCACAGATACGCAGTATTTT.

This clonotype was counted at least ten times. This sequence joins TRBV6-2 or TRBV6-3 and TRBJ2-5; no definite D call. Per germline, CDR1 MNHEY and CDR2 SVGEGT. CDR3 length: 17 amino acids. The V gene lost 4 bases and the J gene lost 1 base, with 19 bases spanning the gap. CDR3 in DNA: TGTGCCAGCAGTTTGGAATTTAGATTCGGGCTCCAAGAGACCCAGTACTTC. As protein: CASSLEFRFGLQETQYF.

This clonotype was observed a few times. The chain carries TRBV5-5 and TRBJ2-2; 11 bases are shared with TRBD2. The CDR3 runs to 17 residues. The germline V gene has CDR1 SGHKS and CDR2 YYEKEE (reference sequence). Trimming took 4 bases from V and 3 from J; bases not matched to a gene: 8. The CDR3 DNA reads TGTGCCAGCAGCCTATCTCTAGCGGGGGGTTACACCGGGGAGCTGTTTTTT. Translated: CASSLSLAGGYTGELFF.